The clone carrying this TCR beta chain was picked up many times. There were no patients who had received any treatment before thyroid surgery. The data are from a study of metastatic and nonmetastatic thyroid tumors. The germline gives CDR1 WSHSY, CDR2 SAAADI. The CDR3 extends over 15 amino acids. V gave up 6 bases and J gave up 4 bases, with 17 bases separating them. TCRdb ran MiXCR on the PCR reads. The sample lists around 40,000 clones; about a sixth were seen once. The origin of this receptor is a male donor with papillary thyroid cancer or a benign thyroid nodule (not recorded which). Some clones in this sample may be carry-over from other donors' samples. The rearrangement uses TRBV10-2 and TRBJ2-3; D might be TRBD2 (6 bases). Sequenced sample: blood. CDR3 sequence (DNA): TGCGCCAGCAGGGCCGGGACTTTGACTTCAGATACGCAGTATTTT. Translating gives CASRAGTLTSDTQYF.